This entry concerns a single TCR beta chain. It lacks a known antigen. One base away there is no much larger clone; base qualities are not given. TCRbeta CDR3 regions were amplified from genomic DNA using the immunoSEQ Assay, a bias-controlled multiplex PCR. The original pipeline was this. Within the assay, amplification of reference gene primers was used to estimate how many nucleated cells each sample contained. To quantify the absolute abundance of each unique TCRbeta CDR3 rearrangement, sequence reads were collapsed and filtered. For each sample, productive Simpson clonality was calculated as the square root of Simpson's diversity index across productive rearrangements. The clones in this table, taken by TCRdb from immuneACCESS, are in-frame only. Not every clone is retained; where verified, under half of the shortfall comes from an unresolved V gene, and the cause of the rest is unknown. That table is the source of V, J and clone size, and D and trimming were worked out from the DNA. In all, the sample holds almost 500,000 clones, and 70% to 90% of those were seen once. The ten largest account for around 7.9% of the sample.

This sample was taken from a study of blood T cell repertoires in COVID-19 (dated by TCRdb to about 2020). Describing the broader study: The collaborator samples originated in the United States, Italy and Spain and spanned the acute and convalescent phases of COVID-19. The material from the prospective study consisted of cDNA or gDNA derived from T cells, B-cell-depleted T cells, or PBMCs. Deeply sampled blood TCRbeta repertoires from subjects exposed to, actively infected with, or recovered from COVID-19 were included in the dataset. The repertoires were released in a freely available public database intended as a resource for research on the immune response to SARS-CoV-2. Samples came from the ongoing ImmuneRACE study (first 160 participants) plus 1,254 subjects from 6 global collaborators. Nearly every sample came with metadata listing a de-identified subject ID, COVID-19 status, age in years and sex. Where HLA class I and class II types were available, the types were taken from metadata supplied by the sample provider, not from assay-based typing. On the study overall, not on this receptor specifically: Clinical and demographic metadata were provided uncurated, with the amount varying by source and participant.

Participants in the prospective study were enrolled through a virtual design, were aged about 18 to 90 years, and lived in 20 to 30 United States geographic areas. Cohort assignment in the prospective study relied on participant-reported clinical history from a screening survey and a study questionnaire. For ImmuneRACE Cohort 3, a participant was defined as recovered based on two consecutive negative NP/OP PCR tests, clearance by a healthcare professional, or resolution of symptoms. Mobile phlebotomists in the prospective study collected whole blood, serum and a nasopharyngeal or oropharyngeal swab from every participant. Participants in the prospective study had the option to provide additional blood draws and questionnaires over an approximately 2-month period. Prospective study blood samples were shipped either frozen or at room temperature before DNA extraction. V loses 0 bases, J loses 3 bases, and the germline ends lie 9 bases apart. Via the germline V gene, CDR1 is MNHNS and CDR2 SASEGT. The CDR3 runs 14 residues from the cysteine to the valine. The retained sequence is limited to the CDR3, 42 bases, with the frame set at the first base.

Source material: PBMCs or T cells enriched from blood (not recorded which). This TCR derives from an older woman who had recovered from COVID-19. The chain is made from TRBV6-1 and TRBJ2-7; the D segment could be TRBD1, given 6 matching bases. This receptor has the CDR3 CASSEAGQLYEQYV. In nucleotide form, the sequence is TGTGCCAGCAGTGAAGCAGGACAGCTCTACGAGCAGTACGTC.